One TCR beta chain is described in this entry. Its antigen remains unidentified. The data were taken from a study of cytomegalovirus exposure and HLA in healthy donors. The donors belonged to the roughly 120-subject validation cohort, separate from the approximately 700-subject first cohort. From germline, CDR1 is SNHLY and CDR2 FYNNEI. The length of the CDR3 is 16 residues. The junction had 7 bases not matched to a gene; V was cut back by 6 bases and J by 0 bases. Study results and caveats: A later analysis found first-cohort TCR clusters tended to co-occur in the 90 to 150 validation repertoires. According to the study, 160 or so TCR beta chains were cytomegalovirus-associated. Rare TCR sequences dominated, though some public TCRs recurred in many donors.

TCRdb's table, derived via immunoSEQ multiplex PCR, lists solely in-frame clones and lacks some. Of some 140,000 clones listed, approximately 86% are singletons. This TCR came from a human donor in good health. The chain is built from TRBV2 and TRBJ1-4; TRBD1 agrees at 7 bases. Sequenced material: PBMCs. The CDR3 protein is CASRTDRDATNEKLFF. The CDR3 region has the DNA TGTGCCAGCAGAACCGACAGGGATGCAACTAATGAAAAACTGTTTTTT. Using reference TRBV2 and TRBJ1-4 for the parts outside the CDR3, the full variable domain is EPEVTQTPSHQVTQMGQEVILRCVPISNHLYFYWYRQILGQKVEFLVSFYNNEISEKSEIFDDQFSVERPDGSNFTLKIRSTKLEDSAMYFCASRTDRDATNEKLFFGSGTQLSVL.